This T cell receptor (beta chain) derives from a study of cytotoxic CD8 clonotypes in ibrutinib-treated CLL. Generated by immunoSEQ multiplex PCR, the TCRdb table keeps only in-frame clones and is missing some. The table records about 50,000 clones, approximately 87% of them present only once. This CDR3 has 13 residues. Germline trimming cut 7 bases from V and 4 bases from J; bases unmatched to any gene: 5. Germline V CDR1 and CDR2: LGHNT, FRNRAP. The TCR sequence derives from a human donor with chronic lymphocytic leukemia. Specimen: PBMCs, collected after 24 months of ibrutinib treatment. This sequence joins TRBV12-5 and TRBJ2-5; 8 bases are a match to TRBD1. This chain's CDR3 is CASVQGAGETQYF. DNA for the CDR3: TGTGCTAGTGTTCAGGGGGCTGGAGAGACCCAGTACTTC. Full variable domain (missing parts from reference TRBV12-5 and TRBJ2-5): DARVTQTPRHKVTEMGQEVTMRCQPILGHNTVFWYRQTMMQGLELLAYFRNRAPLDDSGMPKDRFSAEMPDATLATLKIQPSEPRDSAVYFCASVQGAGETQYFGPGTRLLVL.